Listed below are T cell receptor beta chains from one sample, sequenced in a study of T cells after yellow fever vaccination. TCRdb itself ran the 5' RACE reads through MiXCR, one entry per CDR3 protein. The sample carries roughly 190,000 distinct CDR3 sequences, approximately 9.9% recorded once. The material was CD8+ T cells sorted from PBMCs, obtained 15 days after the yellow fever booster vaccination. The receptor source for this set is a young man who received the YFV17D yellow fever vaccine. The CDR3 runs from the conserved cysteine through the conserved F or W. Each record gives: J gene, D gene, V gene, clone size, CDR3 DNA, CDR3 protein. D genes are given only for firm matches. Size is stated for part of the rows, as once, few or many counts, or as a class when the clone is expanded.

TRBJ2-7 | NA | TRBV6-5 | few | TGTGCCAGCAGTTACCATGGTGCTCACTCCTACGAGCAGTACTTC | CASSYHGAHSYEQYF
TRBJ1-5 | NA | TRBV6-2/TRBV6-3 | NA | TGTGCCAGCAGTTACTTGGTTGGCCCGAATCAGCCCCAGCATTTT | CASSYLVGPNQPQHF
TRBJ2-5 | NA | TRBV29-1 | NA | TGCAGCGTTGAACCAAGGGCCAGTGAAGAGACCCAGTACTTC | CSVEPRASEETQYF
TRBJ2-2 | NA | TRBV9 | NA | TGTGCCAGCAGCGGCACGGGACCACCAACCGGGGAGCTGTTTTTT | CASSGTGPPTGELFF
TRBJ2-3 | TRBD2 | TRBV6-4 | many | TGTGCCAGCAGTGAACTAGCGGGGAGGACAGATACGCAGTATTTT | CASSELAGRTDTQYF
TRBJ2-1 | NA | TRBV4-3 | many | TGCGCCAGCAGCCATGCCTTTTCCAATGAGCAGTTCTTC | CASSHAFSNEQFF
TRBJ1-2 | NA | TRBV4-2 | few | TGTGCCAGCAGCCAGGAGTATGGGGGCATTAGTTACTATGGCTACACCTTC | CASSQEYGGISYYGYTF
TRBJ2-2 | TRBD2 | TRBV7-3 | few | TGTGCCAGCAGCCCCCGGGAGCGGGGGATTACTCCCGACGCGAACACCGGGGAGCTGTTTTTT | CASSPRERGITPDANTGELFF
TRBJ2-7 | NA | TRBV19 | many | TGTGCCAGTAGCCGCGGGATGGACGAGCAGTACTTC | CASSRGMDEQYF
TRBJ2-2 | NA | TRBV6-5 | NA | TGTGCCAGCAGCAGAGGCGGGGAGCTGTTTTTT | CASSRGGELFF
TRBJ2-3 | TRBD2 | TRBV5-1 | few | TGCGCCAGCAGCACCGGGACTAGCGGGGGGAGGGATACGCAGTATTTT | CASSTGTSGGRDTQYF
TRBJ2-3 | TRBD1 | TRBV3-1 | many | TGTGCCAGCAGCCCCTCACGAGGACAGGGAATGGCAGATACGCAGTATTTT | CASSPSRGQGMADTQYF
TRBJ2-2 | NA | TRBV6-2/TRBV6-3 | many | TGTGCCAGCTCTCTTTGGGGCTCGGACACCGGGGAGCTGTTTTTT | CASSLWGSDTGELFF
TRBJ2-4 | NA | TRBV12-3/TRBV12-4 | NA | TGTGCCAGCAGCCCGCCGGGAACGGGGGTCAAAAACATTCAGTACTTC | CASSPPGTGVKNIQYF
TRBJ2-3 | NA | TRBV4-2 | many | TGTGCCAGCAGCCAAGGGGCCCAGGGGACAGATACGCAGTATTTT | CASSQGAQGTDTQYF
TRBJ1-5 | TRBD1 | TRBV7-2 | few | TGTGCCAGCAGCTATGACAGGGGTGGCAATCAGCCCCAGCATTTT | CASSYDRGGNQPQHF
TRBJ1-1 | NA | TRBV6-5 | few | TGTGCCAGCAGTTACGTCACAGGGAACACTGAAGCTTTCTTT | CASSYVTGNTEAFF
TRBJ2-5 | TRBD2 | TRBV3-1 | NA | TGTGCCAGCAGCCTCCCTTGGGATAGCGGGGGGGAAGAGACCCAGTACTTC | CASSLPWDSGGEETQYF
TRBJ2-2 | NA | TRBV7-8 | few | TGTGCCAGCAGCTTCCCCCGTCTTAGCTCGAACACCGGGGAGCTGTTTTTT | CASSFPRLSSNTGELFF
TRBJ2-5 | NA | TRBV5-1 | NA | TGCGCCAGCAGCTGGGGTGCGGGGCCCCGGGAGACCCAGTACTTC | CASSWGAGPRETQYF
TRBJ1-1 | NA | TRBV29-1 | NA | TGCAGCGTTACCCCGTCCACTGAAGCTTTCTTT | CSVTPSTEAFF
TRBJ1-3 | NA | TRBV12-3/TRBV12-4 | few | TGTGCCAGCAGTCCCACCTTCGGGGACTCTGGAAACACCATATATTTT | CASSPTFGDSGNTIYF
TRBJ2-1 | NA | TRBV5-1 | many | TGCGCCAGCAGCTTGGCTGTACTGAATTACAATGAGCAGTTCTTC | CASSLAVLNYNEQFF
TRBJ2-3 | NA | TRBV7-2 | many | TGTGCCAGCAGCAACACAGATACGCAGTATTTT | CASSNTDTQYF
TRBJ2-1 | TRBD2 | TRBV24-1 | many | TGTGCCACCAGTGATTTTCCCGGACTAGCGGGGCCCAATGAGCAGTTCTTC | CATSDFPGLAGPNEQFF
TRBJ2-1 | TRBD1 | TRBV11-2 | few | TGTGCCAGCAGCCCAGGGACAGGGGTCTACTACAATGAGCAGTTCTTC | CASSPGTGVYYNEQFF
TRBJ1-1 | NA | TRBV5-6 | NA | TGTGCCAGCAAGAATCAGGGTAAGCACACTGAAGCTTTCTTT | CASKNQGKHTEAFF
TRBJ1-1 | TRBD1 | TRBV11-2 | few | TGTGCCAGCAGCCCCACGACAGGGCTGAACACTGAAGCTTTCTTT | CASSPTTGLNTEAFF
TRBJ2-3 | NA | TRBV5-1 | few | TGCGCCAGCAGTGGGCCCGGCGGGAGCACAGATACGCAGTATTTT | CASSGPGGSTDTQYF
TRBJ2-5 | NA | TRBV25-1 | few | TGTGCCAGCAGTGATTCCGGTTTTCCAGGGACCGTCGGGACCCAGTACTTC | CASSDSGFPGTVGTQYF
TRBJ2-1 | NA | TRBV29-1 | NA | TGCAGCGCGGTGGGGACGGGGTACAATGAGCAGTTCTTC | CSAVGTGYNEQFF
TRBJ2-6 | NA | TRBV20-1 | NA | TGCAGTGCTAGAGATATGAGTGGAGCTGCAGCTGGGGCCAACGTCCTGACTTTC | CSARDMSGAAAGANVLTF
TRBJ1-1 | NA | TRBV13 | NA | TGTGCCAGCAGTTTGACTTGGAAATCTGAAGCTTTCTTT | CASSLTWKSEAFF
TRBJ1-1 | NA | TRBV7-9 | NA | TGTGCCAGCAGCCCTCCTTTAGGCAGGGCCTTCTTT | CASSPPLGRAFF
TRBJ2-7 | NA | TRBV7-9 | NA | TGTGCCAGCAGCTTATTACGCGAGCAGTACTTC | CASSLLREQYF
TRBJ2-1 | NA | TRBV29-1 | NA | TGCAGCGTTGAAGCCCCTGGTTACAATGAGCAGTTCTTC | CSVEAPGYNEQFF
TRBJ2-4 | TRBD2 | TRBV9 | few | TGTGCCAGCAGCGTGGGGGGGGTCGGAAACATTCAGTACTTC | CASSVGGVGNIQYF
TRBJ1-1 | NA | TRBV6-6 | few | TGTGCCAGCAGTTCGAATTTAATGAACACTGAAGCTTTCTTT | CASSSNLMNTEAFF
TRBJ2-7 | TRBD1 | TRBV6-1 | few | TGTGCCAGCAGTGAAGATGGGACAGGGGCCTACGAGCAGTACTTC | CASSEDGTGAYEQYF
TRBJ1-5 | NA | TRBV6-5 | many | TGTGCCAGCAGTTACTCGGCCTCAGGGGCAGGCAATCAGCCCCAGCATTTT | CASSYSASGAGNQPQHF
TRBJ2-3 | TRBD2 | TRBV10-3 | few | TGTGCCATCACCCCAGGACTAGCGGGGGGGCCTAGCACAGATACGCAGTATTTT | CAITPGLAGGPSTDTQYF
TRBJ2-1 | TRBD1 | TRBV29-1 | many | TGCAGCGTTGATGGGACAGGGGGCGGCAATGAGCAGTTCTTC | CSVDGTGGGNEQFF
TRBJ2-1 | TRBD2 | TRBV4-2 | many | TGTGCCAGCAGCGTAGATCTGGGCGGGGGGGCAAATGAGCAGTTCTTC | CASSVDLGGGANEQFF
TRBJ2-5 | TRBD1 | TRBV28 | NA | TGTGCCAGCAGTTTAGGCAGCAGGGGGCGGCAAGAGACCCAGTACTTC | CASSLGSRGRQETQYF
TRBJ2-1 | NA | TRBV15 | few | TGTGCCACCAGCAGGAAAGGCGAGGGCCCCAATGAGCAGTTCTTC | CATSRKGEGPNEQFF
TRBJ2-3 | TRBD2 | TRBV11-2 | NA | TGTGCCAGCAGCCAGCGGGCTAGCGGGCACACAGATACGCAGTATTTT | CASSQRASGHTDTQYF
TRBJ1-5 | NA | TRBV27 | NA | TGTGCCAGCACCCCCGGGGGAGGTAGCAATCAGCCCCAGCATTTT | CASTPGGGSNQPQHF
TRBJ2-1 | NA | TRBV7-2 | few | TGTGCCAGCACCCTAGGGTCGAGCTCCTACAATGAGCAGTTCTTC | CASTLGSSSYNEQFF
TRBJ2-5 | NA | TRBV29-1 | NA | TGCAGCGGTAAGATCGTCAGGTACCAAGAGACCCAGTACTTC | CSGKIVRYQETQYF
TRBJ2-2 | TRBD1 | TRBV11-2 | NA | TGTGCCAGCAGTCCTTTACAGGGGGCTTCCACCGGGGAGCTGTTTTTT | CASSPLQGASTGELFF
TRBJ2-6 | NA | TRBV5-4 | NA | TGTGCCAGCAGTAGGAATGCTGGGGCCAACGTCCTGACTTTC | CASSRNAGANVLTF
TRBJ2-1 | NA | TRBV3-1 | many | TGTGCCAGCAGCCAGAGGGAACGGAACAATGAGCAGTTCTTC | CASSQRERNNEQFF
TRBJ2-2 | TRBD2 | TRBV5-1 | NA | TGCGCCAGCAGCTTCAGGACTAGCGAAGCGAACACCGGGGAGCTGTTTTTT | CASSFRTSEANTGELFF
TRBJ1-2 | NA | TRBV27 | many | TGTGCCAGCAGTCTGACGGGGAACTATGGCTACACCTTC | CASSLTGNYGYTF
TRBJ2-6 | NA | TRBV21-1 | NA | TGTGCCAGAGCCCGTGCACAAACGAGAGGGGCCAACGTCCTGACTTTC | CARARAQTRGANVLTF